This T cell receptor beta chain was obtained from a study of blood T cell repertoires in COVID-19 (dated by TCRdb to about 2020). For the wider study: Collaborator samples came from the United States, Italy and Spain and covered acute and convalescent phases of COVID-19. The prospective study material was composed of cDNA or gDNA derived from T cells, B-cell-depleted T cells, or PBMCs. Deeply sampled blood TCRbeta repertoires from subjects exposed to, actively infected with, or recovered from COVID-19 were included in the dataset. A freely available public database, intended as a resource for researchers studying the immune response to SARS-CoV-2, is where the repertoires were released. The samples were drawn from the first 160 participants of the ongoing ImmuneRACE study and from some 1,300 subjects provided by 6 global collaborators. Sample metadata almost always included a de-identified subject ID, COVID-19 status, age in years and sex. Where available, HLA class I and class II types were obtained from metadata supplied by the sample provider rather than from assay-based typing.

Whole blood was collected in K2EDTA tubes by collaborating institutions according to the institutions' own protocols. For TCRbeta analysis, collaborators shipped samples as frozen whole blood, isolated PBMCs, or DNA extracted from either of those sample types. TCRbeta CDR3 regions were amplified from genomic DNA by means of the immunoSEQ Assay, a bias-controlled multiplex PCR. In the authors' own workflow: The number of nucleated cells in each sample was estimated from the amplification of reference gene primers within the assay. Sequence reads were collapsed and filtered to measure the absolute abundance of every unique TCRbeta CDR3 rearrangement. For each sample, productive Simpson clonality was calculated as the square root of Simpson's diversity index across productive rearrangements. As stored in TCRdb, this immuneACCESS dataset retains in-frame rearrangements with V and J assigned. A fraction of the clones does not appear; measured against another copy, unresolved V genes explain less than half of the discrepancy, and the remainder lacks a known reason. Clone size and V and J calls were adopted from that table, with D and trimming inferred from the DNA. This sample has 150,000 to 200,000 clones in its table, and 60% to 85% of those were observed once. Jointly, the top ten make up roughly 8.3% of the sample.

On this clone itself: Its antigen is still unknown. Per-base qualities were not stored, and no clone one base away is much larger.

Broad study findings and their caveats: The quantity of clinical and demographic metadata differed by source and by participant and was supplied without curation.

The sequence was collected from a man aged 55 to 70 with acute or convalescent COVID-19. Sequencing was done on a sample of peripheral blood.

The CDR3 in this case is CASSLARDNEQFF. The nucleotides are TGCGCCAGCAGCTTGGCTCGAGACAATGAGCAGTTCTTC. The V and J segments used are TRBV5-1 and TRBJ2-1, with no D gene named confidently. The V end loses 0 bases and the J end loses 5 bases, and a stretch of 6 bases separates them. The germline V gene yields SGHRS for CDR1 and YFSETQ for CDR2. The CDR3 goes from the cysteine to the phenylalanine over 13 residues. The only DNA kept is the CDR3, 39 bases in frame from the first base.